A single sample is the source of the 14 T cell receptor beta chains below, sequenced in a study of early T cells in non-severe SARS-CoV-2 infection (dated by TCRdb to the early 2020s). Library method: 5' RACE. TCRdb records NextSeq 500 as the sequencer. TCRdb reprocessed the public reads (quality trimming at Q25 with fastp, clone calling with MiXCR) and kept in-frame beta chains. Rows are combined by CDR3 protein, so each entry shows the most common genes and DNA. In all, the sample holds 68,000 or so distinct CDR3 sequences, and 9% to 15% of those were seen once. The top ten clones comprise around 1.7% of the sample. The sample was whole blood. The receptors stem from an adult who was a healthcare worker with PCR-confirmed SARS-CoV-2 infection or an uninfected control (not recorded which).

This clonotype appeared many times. For the CDR3, the DNA is TGTGCCAGCAGCTTAGGACGACAGGGCGGGCAGTACTTC. Its protein product is CASSLGRQGGQYF. The gene calls are TRBV13 and TRBJ2-7, with TRBD1 matching over 7 bases. Germline CDR1 is PRHDT and CDR2 is FYEKMQ (reference sequence). Trimming at V came to 0 bases and at J to 9 bases, leaving 5 bases not matched to a gene. This CDR3 is built from 13 residues.

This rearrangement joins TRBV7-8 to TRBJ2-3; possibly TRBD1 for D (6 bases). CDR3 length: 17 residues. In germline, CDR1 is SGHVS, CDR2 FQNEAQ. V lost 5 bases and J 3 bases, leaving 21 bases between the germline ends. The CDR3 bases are TGTGCCAGCAGCCATTCGGACACCTCCCAGGGGACAGATACGCAGTATTTT. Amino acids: CASSHSDTSQGTDTQYF. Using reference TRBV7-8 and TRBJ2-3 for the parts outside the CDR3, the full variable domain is GAGVSQSPRYKVAKRGQDVALRCDPISGHVSLFWYQQALGQGPEFLTYFQNEAQLDKSGLPSDRFFAERPEGSVSTLKIQRTQQEDSAVYLCASSHSDTSQGTDTQYFGPGTRLTVL.

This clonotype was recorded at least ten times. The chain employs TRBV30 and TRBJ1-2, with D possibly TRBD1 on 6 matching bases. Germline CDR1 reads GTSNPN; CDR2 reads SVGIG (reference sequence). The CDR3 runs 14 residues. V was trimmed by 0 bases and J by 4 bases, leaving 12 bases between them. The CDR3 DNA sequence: TGTGCCTGGAGTGTAGGGGGTCCCCCCTATGGCTACACCTTC. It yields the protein CAWSVGGPPYGYTF. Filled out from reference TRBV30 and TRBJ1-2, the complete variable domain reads SQTIHQWPATLVQPVGSPLSLECTVEGTSNPNLYWYRQAAGRGLQLLFYSVGIGQISSEVPQNLSASRPQDRQFILSSKKLLLSDSGFYLCAWSVGGPPYGYTFGSGTRLTVV.

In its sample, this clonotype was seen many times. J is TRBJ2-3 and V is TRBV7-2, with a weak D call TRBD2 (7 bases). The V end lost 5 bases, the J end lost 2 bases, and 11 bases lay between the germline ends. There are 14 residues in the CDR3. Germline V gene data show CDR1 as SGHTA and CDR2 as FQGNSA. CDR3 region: CASSRGGATDTQYF. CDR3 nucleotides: TGTGCCAGCAGCCGTGGGGGGGCCACAGATACGCAGTATTTT.

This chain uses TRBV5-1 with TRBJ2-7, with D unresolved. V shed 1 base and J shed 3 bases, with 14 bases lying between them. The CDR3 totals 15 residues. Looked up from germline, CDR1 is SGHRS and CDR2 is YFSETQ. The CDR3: CASSLSSGPSYEQYF. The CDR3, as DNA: TGCGCCAGCAGCTTGTCGTCAGGACCCAGCTACGAGCAGTACTTC.

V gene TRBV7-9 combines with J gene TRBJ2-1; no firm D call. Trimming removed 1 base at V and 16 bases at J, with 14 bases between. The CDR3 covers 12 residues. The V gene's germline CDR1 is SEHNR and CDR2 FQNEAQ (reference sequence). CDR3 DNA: TGTGCCAGCAGCTTAGAAAGTCAGTTCCATTTCTTC. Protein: CASSLESQFHFF.

The CDR3 nucleotides read TGTGCCAGCAGCCTGGACAGGGACACTGAAGCTTTCTTT. Amino acid sequence: CASSLDRDTEAFF. The J gene is TRBJ1-1, the V gene TRBV12-3 or TRBV12-4, with 8 bases lining up with TRBD1. This CDR3 has 13 amino acids. J gave up 3 bases and V 6 bases, and 3 bases lay outside the gene matches.

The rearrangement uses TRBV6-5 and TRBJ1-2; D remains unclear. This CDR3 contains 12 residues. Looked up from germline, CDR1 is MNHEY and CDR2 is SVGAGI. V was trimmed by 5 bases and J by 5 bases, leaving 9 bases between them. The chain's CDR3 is CASSTGGYGYTF. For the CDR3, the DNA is TGTGCCAGCAGTACCGGCGGATATGGCTACACCTTC.

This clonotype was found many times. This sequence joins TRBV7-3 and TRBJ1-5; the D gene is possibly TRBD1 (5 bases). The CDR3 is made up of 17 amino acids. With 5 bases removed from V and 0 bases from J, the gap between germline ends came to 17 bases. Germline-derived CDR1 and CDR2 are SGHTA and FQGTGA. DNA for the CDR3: TGTGCCAGCAGCCCAGGGCCACAGGAGCTTAGCAATCAGCCCCAGCATTTT. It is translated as CASSPGPQELSNQPQHF.

The CDR3 nucleotides are TGCGCCAGCAGCCAAAGACTGTCCGTTGCCGATACGCAGTATTTT. This encodes CASSQRLSVADTQYF. This sequence joins TRBV4-1 and TRBJ2-3, with no clear D. Germline V lookup: CDR1 MGHRA, CDR2 YSYEKL. V was pared by 2 bases and J by 6 bases, with 15 bases between. This CDR3 is built from 15 residues.

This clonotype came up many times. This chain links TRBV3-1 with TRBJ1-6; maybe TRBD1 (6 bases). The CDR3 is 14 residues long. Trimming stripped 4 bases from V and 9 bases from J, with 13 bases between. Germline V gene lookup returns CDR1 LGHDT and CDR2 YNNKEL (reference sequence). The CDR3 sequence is CASSLRGDGSPLHF. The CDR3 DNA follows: TGTGCCAGCAGCCTCAGGGGAGATGGTTCACCCCTCCACTTT.

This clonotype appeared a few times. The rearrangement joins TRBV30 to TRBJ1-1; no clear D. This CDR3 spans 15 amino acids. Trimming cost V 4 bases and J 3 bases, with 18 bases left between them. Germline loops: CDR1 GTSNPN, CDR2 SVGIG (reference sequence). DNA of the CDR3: TGTGCCTGGATTTGGATAGTCGGGGTTGACACTGAAGCTTTCTTT. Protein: CAWIWIVGVDTEAFF.

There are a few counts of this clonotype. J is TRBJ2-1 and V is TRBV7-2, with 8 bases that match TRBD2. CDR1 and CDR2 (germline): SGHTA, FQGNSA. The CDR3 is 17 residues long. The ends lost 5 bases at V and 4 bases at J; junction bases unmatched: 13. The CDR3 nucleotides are TGTGCCAGCAGCCGCAATAGCGGGGCGGCACAATACAATGAGCAGTTCTTC. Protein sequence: CASSRNSGAAQYNEQFF.

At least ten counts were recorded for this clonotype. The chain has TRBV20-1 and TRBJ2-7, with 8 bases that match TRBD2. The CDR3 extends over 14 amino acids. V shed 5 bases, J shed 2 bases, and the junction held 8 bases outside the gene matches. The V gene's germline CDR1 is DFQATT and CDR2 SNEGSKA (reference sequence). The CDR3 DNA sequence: TGCAGTGCTCAGCCGGGACTAGGGACCTACGAGCAGTACTTC. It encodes CSAQPGLGTYEQYF.